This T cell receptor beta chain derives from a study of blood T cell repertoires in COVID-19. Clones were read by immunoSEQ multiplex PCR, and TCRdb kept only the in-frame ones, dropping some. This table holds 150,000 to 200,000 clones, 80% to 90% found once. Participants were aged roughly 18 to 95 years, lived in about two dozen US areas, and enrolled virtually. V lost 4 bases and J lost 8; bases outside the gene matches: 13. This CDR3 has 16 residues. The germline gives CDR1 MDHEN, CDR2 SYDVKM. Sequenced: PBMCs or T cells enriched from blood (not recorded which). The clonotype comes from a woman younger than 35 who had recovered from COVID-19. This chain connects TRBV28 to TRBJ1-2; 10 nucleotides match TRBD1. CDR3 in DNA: TGTGCCAGCAGTTCCATCACGACAGGGGGCGCGCAGGGCTACACCTTC. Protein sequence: CASSSITTGGAQGYTF.